This T cell receptor beta chain was captured in a study of vaccination effects on CD4 cells after COVID-19 (dated by TCRdb to the early 2020s). Regarding the complete study: Participants received two doses of either the BNT162b2 or the mRNA-1273 mRNA SARS-CoV-2 vaccine. In the study, cultures from other donors were sequenced using the Oncomine TCR Beta short-read assay on an Illumina iSeq 100. Pre-vaccine samples from a couple of convalescent patients were drawn 16 days and one week before the first dose, 142 and 148 days after COVID-19 diagnosis. The study compared SARS-CoV-2 spike-specific CD4+ TCR repertoires before and after mRNA vaccination in COVID-19 convalescent patients and infection-naive vaccine recipients. Altogether, 10 COVID-19 convalescent patients and a handful of SARS-CoV-2-naive healthy vaccine recipients made up the full study.

The ViraFEST assay stimulated PBMC with viral peptide pools and then used TCR sequencing to identify antigen-specific CD4+ T cell clonotypes by expansion. After 10 to 11 days of culture, CD4+ T cells were isolated with the EasySep CD4+ T cell isolation kit. PCR-confirmed SARS-CoV-2 infection had occurred in convalescent patients between March and December 2020, before the Alpha, Beta and Delta variants emerged in the United States. About 2.1 million PBMC per well were cultured in IMDM with around 5% human AB serum, around 9.1 IU/ml IL-2 and gentamicin, plus 10 ug/ml peptides. On days 3 and 7, half of the culture medium was replaced with fresh IL-2-containing medium. Unless noted otherwise, every peptide stimulation condition was grown in triplicate wells. Using Ficoll-Paque Plus gradient centrifugation, PBMC were separated from whole blood and then either used fresh or cryopreserved at -140C. The spike proteins of SARS-CoV-2 and of the common cold coronaviruses HCoV-NL63, HCoV-OC43 and HCoV-229E were spanned by overlapping peptide pools. The QIAamp micro DNA kit was used to extract genomic DNA from the cultured CD4+ T cells.

Library creation used the immunoSEQ multiplex PCR assay. DNA from the CD4+ T cells that had been cultured and isolated underwent TCR beta CDR3 sequencing. The source study handled its data this way. Non-productive TCR sequences were removed, reads were trimmed to the CDR3 region, and CDR3s of at least 7 amino acids were retained. The MANAFEST web app was used to identify antigen-specific clonotypes by comparing expansion in peptide wells with expansion in reference cultures. To be called positive, a clone needed expansion at FDR<0.05 compared with the reference and with all other wells, an odds ratio greater than 5, and a frequency greater than 0.1% in two replicate wells. A clonotype was defined as cross-reactive if the clonotype was significantly expanded both in SARS-CoV-2 spike wells and in at least one common cold coronavirus spike condition. CDR3 similarity was assessed by Levenshtein distance using the stringdist R package, and unrooted trees were constructed with ape in R 3.6.1. Not all clones reach the TCRdb copy of this immuneACCESS table, which keeps in-frame sequences only. Checked studies attribute under half of the gap to unresolved V genes and leave the rest unexplained. The V and J calls and clone size come from that table; D and trimming were worked out from the DNA. A total of some 38,000 clones appear in this sample, around 70% of them only once. The ten largest make up approximately 15% of the sample.

Trimming costs V 4 bases and J 2 bases, and their ends lie 11 bases apart. Per the germline V gene, SQVTM is the CDR1 and ANQGSEA is the CDR2. Inclusive of the bounding cysteine and phenylalanine, the CDR3 is 13 residues long. Kept here is only the CDR3 DNA, which spans 39 bases and is read in frame from base 1. Study-level results and caveats: Both infection-induced and vaccine-induced clones contracted markedly at late post-vaccination timepoints, which is consistent with waning T cell responses. In convalescent patients, the post-vaccine spike-reactive repertoire was composed mainly of new vaccine-induced clones that were largely distinct from infection-induced clones. The study was limited by a small number of convalescent patients, and early post-infection timepoints were lacking.

For this clone: The antigen it binds to is not known. No base quality values were provided; no much bigger clone lies one nucleotide off.

The TCR comes from a human donor who had a prior SARS-CoV-2 infection. The chain joins TRBV29-1 to TRBJ1-1; the D segment cannot be called with confidence. Sequenced here: CD4+ T cells from PBMCs cultured with HCoV-NL63 spike peptides, sampled before COVID-19 vaccination. The cell subset or site label here, explained by the study, means: HCoV-NL63 spike overlapping peptide pool stimulation. DNA sequence: TGCAGCGTTGCCAACCTTAGAAACACTGAAGCTTTCTTT. The translation is CSVANLRNTEAFF. The variable domain in full, with residues beyond the CDR3 obtained from the reference TRBV29-1 and TRBJ1-1 genes, is SAVISQKPSRDICQRGTSLTIQCQVDSQVTMMFWYRQQPGQSLTLIATANQGSEATYESGFVIDKFPISRPNLTFSTLTVSNMSPEDSSIYLCSVANLRNTEAFFGQGTRLTVV.